This T cell receptor (beta chain) was identified during a study of radiation and T cells in renal cell carcinoma. The count of this clone is one. As yet, its antigen is unknown. Time point indicated: blood 2 weeks post-SBRT. Treatment defined: 15 Gy SBRT to primary tumor, nephrectomy 4 weeks later. The patient's renal cell carcinoma had clear cell pathology. Whole-study findings and limits: Top tumor clonotypes rose in blood 2 weeks post-radiation, then contracted.

Here immunoSEQ multiplex PCR was the method, and the copy in TCRdb shows in-frame clones only, minus some. The sample has tens of thousands of clones; around 77% are singletons. This clonotype was sampled from a man aged 55 to 70 with renal cell carcinoma. Source: blood, taken from a patient whose treatment included radiotherapy and nephrectomy.

The CDR3 loop reads CSVEAGGSGNTIYF. DNA for the CDR3: TGCAGCGTTGAGGCTGGGGGCTCTGGAAACACCATATATTTT. The gene calls are TRBV29-1 and TRBJ1-3; maybe TRBD1 (5 bases). The CDR3 covers 14 residues. V was clipped by 3 bases and J by 0 bases, with 9 bases between them. Germline CDR1 SQVTM, CDR2 ANQGSEA.